Below, 4 T cell receptor beta chains from the same sample are listed, as sequenced in a study of blood T cell repertoires in COVID-19. The table came from immunoSEQ multiplex PCR; TCRdb's copy has only in-frame clones and leaves some out. The sample yields a few hundred thousand clones, 80% to 90% seen once. Sequencing input: PBMCs or T cells enriched from blood (not recorded which). These receptors were taken from a woman aged 18-29 years in a cohort exposed to, infected with or recovered from COVID-19 (not recorded which).

The DNA of the CDR3 is TGTGCCAGCCTCCCCGGCAGCGGGCCTTCGGGGGGGGAGCTGTTTTTT. Amino acid sequence: CASLPGSGPSGGELFF. The chain uses TRBV2 and TRBJ2-2; a weak D match, TRBD2 (6 bases). Trimming took off 8 bases at V and 8 bases at J, with 24 bases between the two ends. This CDR3 region has 16 residues. Germline CDR1 and CDR2: SNHLY and FYNNEI. Supplemented by reference TRBV2 and TRBJ2-2, the full variable domain reads EPEVTQTPSHQVTQMGQEVILRCVPISNHLYFYWYRQILGQKVEFLVSFYNNEISEKSEIFDDQFSVERPDGSNFTLKIRSTKLEDSAMYFCASLPGSGPSGGELFFGEGSRLTVL.

J is TRBJ2-3 and V is TRBV28, with D unresolved. This CDR3 is 15 amino acids long. Deletions cut 6 bases from V and 0 bases from J, with 13 bases between. Germline V gene lookup returns CDR1 MDHEN and CDR2 SYDVKM. This CDR3 is CASRGLGTSTDTQYF. CDR3 sequence (DNA): TGTGCCAGCAGGGGCCTCGGTACGAGCACAGATACGCAGTATTTT.

In its sample, this clone was seen once. The rearrangement joins TRBV5-5 to TRBJ1-1; 8 nucleotides line up with TRBD1. Trimming cost V 4 bases and J 6 bases; bases outside gene matches: 5. The CDR3 runs to 13 residues. Germline V gene data show CDR1 as SGHKS and CDR2 as YYEKEE (reference sequence). This CDR3 is CASSHRTGPEAFF. The CDR3 bases are TGTGCCAGCAGCCACCGGACAGGGCCTGAAGCTTTCTTT. The full variable domain, its missing parts supplied by reference TRBV5-5 and TRBJ1-1, is DAGVTQSPTHLIKTRGQQVTLRCSPISGHKSVSWYQQVLGQGPQFIFQYYEKEERGRGNFPDRFSARQFPNYSSELNVNALLLGDSALYLCASSHRTGPEAFFGQGTRLTVV.

This clone was seen only a few times. This chain uses TRBV28 with TRBJ1-2, with 11 bases aligning to TRBD1. Germline V CDR1 and CDR2: MDHEN, SYDVKM. With V trimmed by 3 bases and J by 7 bases, 7 bases remained unmatched. The CDR3 contains 15 residues. CDR3 loop: CASSFSRDRGGGYTF. CDR3 DNA: TGTGCCAGCAGTTTCTCCCGGGACAGGGGGGGTGGCTACACCTTC.